This T cell receptor beta chain was identified in a study of regulatory T cells in long-lasting Graves disease (dated by TCRdb to about 2021). Looking at the study overall: In the newly diagnosed Graves' disease group, patients had been taking antithyroid drugs for less than 3 months. This study used TCR sequencing and RNA sequencing of peripheral blood to compare persistent Graves' disease patients against newly diagnosed Graves' disease patients. The study was conducted in China and was registered as a clinical trial. A total of about 33 samples underwent TCR sequencing, from 13 patients with persistent Graves' disease and 20 or so patients with newly diagnosed Graves' disease.

The V and J ends are trimmed by 2 bases and 8 bases, leaving 18 bases between them. Taken from cysteine to phenylalanine, the CDR3 has 15 residues. The kept DNA is CDR3 alone, 45 bases in frame from the first base. For CDR1 and CDR2, the germline V gene lists MDHEN and SYDVKM. This clonotype was detected ten times or more. Its antigen remains undetermined. Base qualities were left out, and no much larger clone turns up one base away. The protocol used for the library was multiplex PCR. The instrument was an Illumina HiSeq 4000. iRepertoire HTBI primers and Arm-PCR amplification of CDR3 regions were used to construct TCR beta libraries. Gel purification was performed on PCR products prior to sequencing. Processing in the source paper ran as follows. Across samples, 55 to 80 TRBV and 13 to 15 TRBJ segments were identified and used for gene usage analysis of CDR3 amino acid clonotypes. COPE and FqMerger were used to merge the filtered high-quality paired reads into contigs. BLAST was used to align contigs to IMGT TRBV, TRBD and TRBJ reference genes, with CDR3 defined following IMGT. Any clonotype with a frequency above 0.1% was counted as a highly expanded clone. Shannon entropy served as the measure of repertoire diversity, while the Gini coefficient captured V-J evenness. Public clonotypes were defined as clonotypes shared by more than one individual. Through fastp at Q25 and MiXCR, TCRdb rebuilt clones from the public reads, retaining in-frame beta chains. Rows with one shared CDR3 protein collapse into an entry with the most common genes and DNA. TCRdb's processing, not the study's, gives the V and J calls here. The sample records 600,000 to 650,000 distinct CDR3 sequences, about 16% of which are singletons. About 18% of the sample goes to the ten largest clones.

The investigation overall reported the following: Persistent disease showed preferential use of TRBV28, TRBJ1-2 and TRBJ2-5, whereas newly diagnosed disease favored TRBV20-1 and TRBJ2-1. Lower TCR Shannon entropy and fewer highly expanded clones were observed in persistent Graves' disease patients than in newly diagnosed patients, which suggested clonal expansion. Because the primary lesion, thyroid tissue, could not be accessed, the study looked at peripheral blood alone. Sequencing and analysis were restricted to the TCR beta chain. The authors acknowledged the small sample size as a limitation that may reduce accuracy. More public clonotypes were shared among persistent patients (more than 2,500) than among newly diagnosed patients (966).

What the time point label conveys for this sample: newly diagnosed GD, antithyroid drugs for less than 3 months. For both TCR sequencing and RNA sequencing, RNA was extracted from PBMCs in TRIzol. The diagnosis of Graves' disease was made according to American Thyroid Association guidelines. Recruitment of patients was carried out at an endocrinology department in Xi'an, China. Each patient gave 7.5 to 10 milliliters of peripheral blood, collected in an EDTA anticoagulant tube. PBMCs were isolated by Ficoll Paque Plus density gradient separation without further T cell sorting. RNA quality was checked with an Agilent 2100 Bioanalyzer and agarose gel, and concentration with a NanoDrop 2000. The same data also contributed to another study, on T cells in Graves' hyperthyroidism and ophthalmopathy. The second study, in turn, reports: A patient counted as having stable Graves' hyperthyroidism if no progression to ophthalmopathy occurred over 18 months of follow-up. Hyperthyroidism patients were aged 18 to 65 years and newly diagnosed, with disease duration of less than 2 months. Any patient with an uncontrolled infection, another autoimmune disease, pregnancy or lactation was excluded. Diagnoses relied on clinical symptoms, serum thyroxine and TRAb, thyroid ultrasound and orbital computed tomography. The TCR CDR3 was subjected to a first round of RT-PCR using the HTBI primer set and the Qiagen OneStep RT-PCR kit. Blood samples also contained most of the expanded thyroid clonotypes (frequency above 0.001), which suggests that blood repertoires may reflect thyroid immune responses. A model built on a 13 V-J signature distinguished ophthalmopathy from stable hyperthyroidism, reaching around 87% sensitivity and approximately 83% specificity in cross-validation and 80%/75% in testing. In validation, the model predicted progression to ophthalmopathy with just under 71% sensitivity and 72% to 85% specificity, a median of about six months before onset. To identify TCR V-J signatures that set the groups apart, the researchers used a discovery cohort of about a hundred patients, made up of around 42 with Graves' ophthalmopathy and about 55 with stable Graves' hyperthyroidism. Prospective prediction of ophthalmopathy was tested in an independent validation cohort of 18 to 20 hyperthyroidism patients and 15 to 17 patients who later progressed to ophthalmopathy. The 95 to 100 discovery patients were randomly split 7:3 into training and test sets. Thyroid tissue and blood T-cell repertoires from several Graves' hyperthyroidism patients were also compared in the study. After blood sampling, hyperthyroidism patients were treated with methimazole at a starting dose of 30 mg daily, and ophthalmopathy patients were treated with high-dose intravenous methylprednisolone. The libraries were constructed in a second round of multiplex PCR and then size-selected and purified. The libraries were sequenced on an Illumina HiSeq2000 using paired-end 100 bp reads. SOAPnuke was used to process the raw data, throwing out any read that contained adapters or uncalled bases, had a mean Phred below 15, or lacked an exact constant-primer or identifier match. COPE v1.2.5 was used to merge high-quality paired reads, and clonotypes were defined as unique nucleotide sequences. Clonotypes were aligned to IMGT TRBV, TRBD and TRBJ reference segments using MiTCR v1.1. Analysis was restricted to V-J combinations with a frequency above 0.0001, which covered 98% to 99.2% of repertoires. The TCS score was defined as F50 (clonal expansion) divided by E x V (chaos), with BLOSUM62-based TCRdist calculated between CDR3 peptides within each V-J. Welch's t-statistics and random forest reduced around 520 V-J features to 10 to 15, which were used in a naive Bayes classifier (R e1071). No statistical method was used to set the sample size in advance, and investigators knew the group allocation. The paper describes TCR Vbeta CDR3 sequencing of 120 to 150 peripheral blood samples, made up of 40 to 45 ophthalmopathy patients, 70 to 80 hyperthyroidism patients and 17 progressor patients.

The sequence was obtained from a woman in her twenties or thirties with Graves disease. Donor details come from another sample of the same person, matched by shared clones. The chain joins TRBV28 to TRBJ1-2; the D gene is perhaps TRBD1, from 5 matching bases. The source material was peripheral blood mononuclear cells (PBMCs), sampled at new diagnosis, from a patient treated with antithyroid drugs. At the DNA level, the sequence is TGTGCCAGCAGTTTACCCCCGTGGAGGGGAGGCGGCTACACCTTC. It is translated as CASSLPPWRGGGYTF.